Sequencing of this T cell receptor beta chain was carried out in a study of CD8+CD57+ T cells in acquired aplastic anemia listed by TCRdb under 2018. Concerning the study at large: DNA extracted from sorted CD4+ and CD8+ cells had a mean of about 3 ug, with a range of 0.2 to 27.4 ug. CD8+CD57+ expansion was defined as frequency above the mean frequency observed in healthy subjects. Study-wide findings and limitations: Between patients and healthy controls, no significant difference in CD8+ Simpson's diversity was found (P=0.060). Around 28 CD8+ CDR3 sequences were found to be shared between patients and controls, but these sequences appeared to be highly expressed in patients and within the immunodominant clones of the patients.

CDR1 and CDR2 were assigned from the germline V gene (reference sequence) as LNHDA and SQIVND. V is shortened by 7 bases, J by 8 bases, and the region joining them spans 17 bases. The CDR3 sequence holds 13 residues, the cysteine and phenylalanine included. Solely the CDR3 DNA is kept, with 39 bases framed from the first base. Details on this clonotype: Its antigen has not been determined. Per-nucleotide qualities are absent, and no much larger clonotype sits a single base away.

Patients chosen for sequencing had shown expansion of CD8+CD57+ cells by flow cytometry. All patients had severe acquired aplastic anemia diagnosed by International Study of Aplastic Anemia and Agranulocytosis and Camitta criteria. At the time blood was sampled, none of the patients had received any therapy. In this study, sorted CD4+ and CD8+ T cells from the blood of healthy subjects and of severe aplastic anemia patients had their TCR repertoires deep-sequenced. Patients were enrolled under clinicaltrials.gov protocols 00001620, 01623167, 00001397, 00071045, 00081523 and 00961064 in the USA. Ficoll-Paque density gradient centrifugation was used to isolate peripheral blood mononuclear cells. Before DNA was extracted, CD4+ and CD8+ T cells were sorted using either FACS or magnetic beads. Genomic DNA was used as template for profiling of TCR beta VDJ combinations and CDR3 sequences. An Illumina HiSeq 2000 was the platform used for TCR repertoire sequencing. The paper's data handling went like this. Repertoires were assessed using TRBV/TRBJ rearrangement plots, CDR3 size and DJ length profiles, and Simpson's diversity index. The most abundant DNA sequence in the deep sequencing data was taken as the immunodominant clone. CDR3 amino acid sequences were screened for sharing across subjects and compared with published repertoires and the VDJdb database. Through fastp at Q25 and MiXCR, TCRdb rebuilt clones from the public reads, retaining in-frame beta chains. All rows with the same CDR3 protein become a single entry with the most common DNA and genes. The V and J calls here are based on TCRdb, not the publication. The sample profile shows around 200,000 distinct CDR3 sequences; roughly 65% of them were found once. Together, the top ten hold 42% of the sample.

The sample consisted of sorted CD4+, CD8+, or CD8+CD57+ T cells (not recorded which) from PBMCs. The TCR sequence derives from a human donor with aplastic anemia. This sequence uses TRBV19 and TRBJ1-2; the D gene is perhaps TRBD1, on 6 matching bases. The CDR3 is CASTVDSMKGYTF. The bases are TGTGCCAGTACCGTGGACAGTATGAAAGGCTACACCTTC. Reference TRBV19 and TRBJ1-2 genes cover what lies past the CDR3, so the full variable domain is DGGITQSPKYLFRKEGQNVTLSCEQNLNHDAMYWYRQDPGQGLRLIYYSQIVNDFQKGDIAEGYSVSREKKESFPLTVTSAQKNPTAFYLCASTVDSMKGYTFGSGTRLTVV.